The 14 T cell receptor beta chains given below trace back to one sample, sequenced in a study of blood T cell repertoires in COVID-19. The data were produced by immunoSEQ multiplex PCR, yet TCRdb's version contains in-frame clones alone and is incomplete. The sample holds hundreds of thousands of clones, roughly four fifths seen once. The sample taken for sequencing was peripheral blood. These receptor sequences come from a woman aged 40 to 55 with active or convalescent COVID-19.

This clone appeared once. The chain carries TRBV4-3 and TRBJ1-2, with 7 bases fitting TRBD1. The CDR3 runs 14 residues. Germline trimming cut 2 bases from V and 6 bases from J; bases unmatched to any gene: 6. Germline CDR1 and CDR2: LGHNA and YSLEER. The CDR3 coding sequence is TGCGCCAGCAGCCAAACGACAGGGTGGAATGGCTACACCTTC. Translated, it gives CASSQTTGWNGYTF.

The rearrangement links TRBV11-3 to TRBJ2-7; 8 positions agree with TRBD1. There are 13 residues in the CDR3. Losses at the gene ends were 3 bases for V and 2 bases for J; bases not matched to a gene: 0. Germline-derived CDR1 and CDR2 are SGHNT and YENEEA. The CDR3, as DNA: TGTGCCAGCAGCTTGGACAGGGCCTACGAGCAGTACTTC. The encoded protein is CASSLDRAYEQYF.

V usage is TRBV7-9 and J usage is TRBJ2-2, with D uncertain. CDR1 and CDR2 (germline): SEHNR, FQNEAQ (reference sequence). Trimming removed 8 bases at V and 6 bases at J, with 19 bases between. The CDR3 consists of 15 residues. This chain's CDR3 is CASDLMWVSPGELFF. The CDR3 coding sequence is TGTGCCAGCGACTTGATGTGGGTTTCCCCCGGGGAGCTGTTTTTT. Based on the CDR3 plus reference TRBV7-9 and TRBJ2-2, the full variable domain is DTGVSQNPRHKITKRGQNVTFRCDPISEHNRLYWYRQTLGQGPEFLTYFQNEAQLEKSRLLSDRFSAERPKGSFSTLEIQRTEQGDSAMYLCASDLMWVSPGELFFGEGSRLTVL.

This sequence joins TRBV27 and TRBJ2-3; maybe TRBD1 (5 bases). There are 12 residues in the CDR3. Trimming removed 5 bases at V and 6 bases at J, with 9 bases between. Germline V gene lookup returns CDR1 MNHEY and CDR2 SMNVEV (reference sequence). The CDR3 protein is CASSKNRDTQYF. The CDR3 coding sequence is TGTGCCAGCAGTAAAAACAGGGATACGCAGTATTTT.

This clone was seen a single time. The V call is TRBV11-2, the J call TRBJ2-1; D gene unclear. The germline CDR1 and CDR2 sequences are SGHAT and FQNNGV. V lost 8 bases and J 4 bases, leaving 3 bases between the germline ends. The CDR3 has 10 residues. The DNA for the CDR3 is TGTGCCAGCGCGTACAATGAGCAGTTCTTC. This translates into CASAYNEQFF.

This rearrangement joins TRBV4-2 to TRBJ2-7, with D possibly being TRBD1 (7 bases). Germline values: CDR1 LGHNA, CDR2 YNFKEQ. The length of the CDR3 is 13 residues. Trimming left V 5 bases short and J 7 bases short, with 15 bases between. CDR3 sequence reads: CASSSGDRREQYF. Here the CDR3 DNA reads TGTGCCAGCAGCTCGGGGGACAGAAGGGAGCAGTACTTC.

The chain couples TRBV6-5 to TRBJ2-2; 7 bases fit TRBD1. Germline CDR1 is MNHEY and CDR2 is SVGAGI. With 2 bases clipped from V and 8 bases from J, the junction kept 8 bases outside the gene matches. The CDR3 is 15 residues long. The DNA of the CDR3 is TGTGCCAGCAGTTACGAACACAGGGGTAGGGGGGAGCTGTTTTTT. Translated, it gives CASSYEHRGRGELFF.

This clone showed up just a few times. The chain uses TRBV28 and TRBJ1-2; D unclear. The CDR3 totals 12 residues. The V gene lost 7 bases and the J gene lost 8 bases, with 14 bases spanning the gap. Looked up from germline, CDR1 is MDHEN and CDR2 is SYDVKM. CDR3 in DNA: TGTGCCAGCATGGGAGAGCTACTCGGCTACACCTTC. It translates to CASMGELLGYTF.

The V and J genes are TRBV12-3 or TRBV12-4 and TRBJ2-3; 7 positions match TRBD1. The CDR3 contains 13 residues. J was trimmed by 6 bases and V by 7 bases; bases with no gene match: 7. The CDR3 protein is CASTDLQGDTQYF. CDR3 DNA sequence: TGTGCCAGCACAGACTTACAGGGGGATACGCAGTATTTT.

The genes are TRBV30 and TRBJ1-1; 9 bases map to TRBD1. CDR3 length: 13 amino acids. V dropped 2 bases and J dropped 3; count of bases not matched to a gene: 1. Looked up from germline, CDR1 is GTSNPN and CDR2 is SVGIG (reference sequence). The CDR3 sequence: CAWSTGGYTEAFF. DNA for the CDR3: TGTGCCTGGAGTACAGGGGGCTACACTGAAGCTTTCTTT.

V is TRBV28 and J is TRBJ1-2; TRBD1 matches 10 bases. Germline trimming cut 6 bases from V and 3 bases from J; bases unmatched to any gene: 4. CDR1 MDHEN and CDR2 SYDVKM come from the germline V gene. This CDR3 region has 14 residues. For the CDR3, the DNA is TGTGCCAGCAGCGACAGGGGGCAGGACTATGGCTACACCTTC. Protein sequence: CASSDRGQDYGYTF.

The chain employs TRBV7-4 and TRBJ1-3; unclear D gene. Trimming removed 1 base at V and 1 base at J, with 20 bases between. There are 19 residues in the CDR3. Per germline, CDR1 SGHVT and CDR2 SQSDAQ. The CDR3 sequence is CASSLVQIMGLGSGNTIYF. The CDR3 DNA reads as TGTGCCAGCAGCTTAGTCCAGATAATGGGTCTCGGGTCTGGAAACACCATATATTTT.

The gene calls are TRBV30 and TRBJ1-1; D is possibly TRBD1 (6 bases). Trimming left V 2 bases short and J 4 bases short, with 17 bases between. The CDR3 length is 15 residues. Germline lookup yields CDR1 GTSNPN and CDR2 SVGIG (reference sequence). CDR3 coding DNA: TGTGCCTGGAGTTCACCGGGACACCAGATCACTGAAGCTTTCTTT. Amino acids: CAWSSPGHQITEAFF.

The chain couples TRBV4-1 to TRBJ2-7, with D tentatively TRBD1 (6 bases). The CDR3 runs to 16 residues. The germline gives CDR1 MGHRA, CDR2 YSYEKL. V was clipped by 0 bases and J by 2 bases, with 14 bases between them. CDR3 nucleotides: TGCGCCAGCAGCCAAGACTTTGGACAGCACCCCTACGAGCAGTACTTC. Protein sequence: CASSQDFGQHPYEQYF.